The 5 T cell receptor beta chains below come from one sample, sequenced in a study of cytomegalovirus exposure and HLA in healthy donors. A multiplex PCR was run with 60 Vbeta primers and 13 Jbeta primers. Method: immunoSEQ multiplex PCR; TCRdb's copy keeps in-frame clones and lacks some. This sample has some 130,000 clones, with roughly 72% found just once. The sample taken for sequencing was PBMCs. These receptors were obtained from a male donor in good health and CMV-seronegative.

The V call is TRBV28, the J call TRBJ2-7, with 7 nucleotides matching TRBD2. The germline V gene encodes CDR1 MDHEN and CDR2 SYDVKM. This CDR3 is 15 amino acids long. V shed 3 bases, J shed 2 bases, and the junction held 7 bases outside the gene matches. As DNA, the CDR3 is TGTGCCAGCAGTTTGCTAGCGGATAGTACCTACGAGCAGTACTTC. It is translated as CASSLLADSTYEQYF.

The rearrangement joins TRBV18 to TRBJ2-7, with 9 bases matching TRBD1. Germline V gives CDR1 KGHSH, CDR2 LQKENI. The CDR3 loop spans 13 amino acids. With 4 bases clipped from V and 6 bases from J, the junction kept 4 bases outside the gene matches. CDR3 sequence: CASSQGQGGEQYF. The DNA for the CDR3 is TGTGCCAGCTCACAGGGACAGGGAGGCGAGCAGTACTTC.

The J gene is TRBJ2-1, the V gene TRBV19; tentatively, D is TRBD2 (5 bases). From germline, CDR1 is LNHDA and CDR2 SQIVND (reference sequence). With 3 bases removed from V and 7 bases from J, the gap between germline ends came to 16 bases. The CDR3 length is 15 residues. CDR3 coding DNA: TGTGCCAGTAGTATTGGCGGACTTATAATAAATGAGCAGTTCTTC. It encodes CASSIGGLIINEQFF.

The genes are TRBV27 and TRBJ2-1; tentatively, D is TRBD2 (6 bases). The CDR3 spans 13 residues. V was clipped by 7 bases and J by 7 bases, with 14 bases between them. From germline, CDR1 is MNHEY and CDR2 SMNVEV (reference sequence). CDR3 protein: CASTSGFGNEQFF. Written as DNA, the CDR3 is TGTGCCAGCACAAGCGGGTTCGGGAATGAGCAGTTCTTC.

The rearrangement links TRBV4-1 to TRBJ1-1; no reliable D call. Trimming stripped 0 bases from V and 5 bases from J, with 10 bases between. CDR1 MGHRA and CDR2 YSYEKL come from the germline V gene. The CDR3 is 14 residues long. This CDR3 reads CASSQERRGTEAFF. The DNA of the CDR3 is TGCGCCAGCAGCCAAGAGCGGAGAGGAACTGAAGCTTTCTTT.